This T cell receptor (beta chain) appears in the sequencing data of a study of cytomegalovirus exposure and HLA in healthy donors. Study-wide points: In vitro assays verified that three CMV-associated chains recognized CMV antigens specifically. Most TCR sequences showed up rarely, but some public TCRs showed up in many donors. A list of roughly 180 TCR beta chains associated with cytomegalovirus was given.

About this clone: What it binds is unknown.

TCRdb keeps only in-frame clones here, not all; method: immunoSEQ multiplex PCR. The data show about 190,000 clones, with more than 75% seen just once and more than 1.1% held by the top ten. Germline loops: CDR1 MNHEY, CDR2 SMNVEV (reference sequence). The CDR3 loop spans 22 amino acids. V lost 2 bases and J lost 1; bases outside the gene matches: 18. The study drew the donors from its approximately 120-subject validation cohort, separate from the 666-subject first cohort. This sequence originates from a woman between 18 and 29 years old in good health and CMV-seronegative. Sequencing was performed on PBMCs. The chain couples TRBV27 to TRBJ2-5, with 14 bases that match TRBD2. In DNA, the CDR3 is TGTGCCAGCAGTTTAATGACTCCCCGACTAGCGGGAGGGCCCTCGGGCCAAGAGACCCAGTACTTC. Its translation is CASSLMTPRLAGGPSGQETQYF.